Presented here are 12 T cell receptor beta chains from one specimen sequenced in a study of blood T cell repertoires in COVID-19. TCRdb keeps only in-frame clones here, not all; method: immunoSEQ multiplex PCR. In the table there are more than 150,000 clones, about 84% of which are singletons. Sequencing input: peripheral blood. Receptor source: a human donor in a cohort sampled during active COVID-19.

The V call is TRBV19, the J call TRBJ1-1; TRBD1 might be the D (6 bases). Germline V gives CDR1 LNHDA, CDR2 SQIVND (reference sequence). The CDR3 is made up of 17 amino acids. Trimming cost V 3 bases and J 7 bases, with 24 bases left between them. CDR3 sequence (DNA): TGTGCCAGTAGTATCGGCAGGGGTATTCCCTTTGAAGGTGAAGCTTTCTTT. Its translation is CASSIGRGIPFEGEAFF.

The chain recombines TRBV19 with TRBJ1-5; weak D call: TRBD1 (6 bases). Trimming took 7 bases from V and 6 from J, leaving 13 bases between them. The germline CDR1 and CDR2 sequences are LNHDA and SQIVND (reference sequence). The length of the CDR3 is 13 residues. The CDR3 nucleotides are TGTGCCAGTACGAAACAGGGTCCTCAGCCCCAGCATTTT. Its translation is CASTKQGPQPQHF. The full variable domain, with the rest looked up from reference TRBV19 and TRBJ1-5, is DGGITQSPKYLFRKEGQNVTLSCEQNLNHDAMYWYRQDPGQGLRLIYYSQIVNDFQKGDIAEGYSVSREKKESFPLTVTSAQKNPTAFYLCASTKQGPQPQHFGDGTRLSIL.

The rearrangement links TRBV18 to TRBJ2-7, with TRBD1 matching over 7 bases. Per the germline V gene, CDR1 is KGHSH and CDR2 is LQKENI. The ends lost 2 bases at V and 3 bases at J; junction bases unmatched: 4. The CDR3 contains 14 residues. The CDR3 DNA sequence: TGTGCCAGCTCACCATCGGACAGGCGCTACGAGCAGTACTTC. It translates to CASSPSDRRYEQYF.

The rearrangement links TRBV7-9 to TRBJ1-2; D not resolved. CDR3 size: 16 residues. CDR1 is SEHNR and CDR2 is FQNEAQ in the germline V gene (reference sequence). Trimming shortened V by 1 base and J by 4 bases, and 16 bases separated the two germline ends. The CDR3 here is CASSLGSGVGSYGYTF. DNA of the CDR3: TGTGCCAGCAGCTTAGGATCTGGGGTCGGGAGCTATGGCTACACCTTC.

The chain joins TRBV19 to TRBJ1-5; D gene uncertain. Trimming left V 7 bases short and J 4 bases short, with 11 bases between. The CDR3 is 13 amino acids. Germline V CDR1 and CDR2: LNHDA, SQIVND (reference sequence). DNA of the CDR3: TGTGCCAGTACCTCAGCGGGTAATCAGCCCCAGCATTTT. Translating it yields CASTSAGNQPQHF.

The chain joins TRBV5-5 to TRBJ1-2; 7 nucleotides agree with TRBD1. V dropped 2 bases and J dropped 4; count of bases not matched to a gene: 2. CDR3 length: 13 amino acids. The germline V gene encodes CDR1 SGHKS and CDR2 YYEKEE (reference sequence). Written as DNA, the CDR3 is TGTGCCAGCAGCTTAGGGACAGCCTATGGCTACACCTTC. It codes for CASSLGTAYGYTF.

This chain joins TRBV2 and TRBJ1-2, with a possible D match to TRBD1 (6 bases). Looked up from germline, CDR1 is SNHLY and CDR2 is FYNNEI. The CDR3 has 12 amino acids. Trimming cost V 6 bases and J 8 bases, with 13 bases left between them. CDR3 sequence reads: CASRQGSGGYTF. For the CDR3, the DNA is TGTGCCAGCAGACAGGGATCGGGGGGCTACACCTTC.

The rearrangement links TRBV19 to TRBJ1-4; 9 positions match TRBD1. V trimming: 6 bases; J trimming: 8 bases; junction bases outside the gene matches: 10. Germline CDR1 and CDR2: LNHDA and SQIVND (reference sequence). The CDR3 has 15 residues. The CDR3 coding sequence is TGTGCCAGTAGGCACCGACAGGGGGGAGACGAAAAACTGTTTTTT. Encoded protein: CASRHRQGGDEKLFF.

CDR3 sequence: CASSLDGVQQETQYF. The DNA for the CDR3 is TGTGCCAGCAGCTTAGACGGGGTACAACAAGAGACCCAGTACTTC. The chain recombines TRBV7-9 with TRBJ2-5; TRBD2 might be the D (5 bases). The V gene lost 1 base and the J gene lost 2 bases, with 11 bases spanning the gap. The germline gives CDR1 SEHNR, CDR2 FQNEAQ (reference sequence). This CDR3 has 15 amino acids.

The rearrangement joins TRBV4-2 to TRBJ2-3; 8 positions match TRBD2. This CDR3 region has 18 residues. Germline V lookup: CDR1 LGHNA, CDR2 YNFKEQ. The trim removed 0 bases at V and 0 bases at J, leaving 8 bases unmatched. CDR3 DNA: TGTGCCAGCAGCCAAGAGGGACTAGGCGGTACTAGCACAGATACGCAGTATTTT. This translates into CASSQEGLGGTSTDTQYF.

This clone was counted a few times. V gene TRBV7-6 combines with J gene TRBJ2-2; maybe TRBD2 (5 bases). V shed 7 bases and J shed 5 bases, with 8 bases lying between them. The CDR3 totals 12 residues. The germline V gene encodes CDR1 SGHVS and CDR2 FNYEAQ. The CDR3 DNA reads TGTGCCAGCACCCCGGGAACCGGGGAGCTGTTTTTT. Its translation is CASTPGTGELFF. Full variable domain (remainder filled in from reference TRBV7-6 and TRBJ2-2): GAGVSQSPRYKVTKRGQDVALRCDPISGHVSLYWYRQALGQGPEFLTYFNYEAQQDKSGLPNDRFSAERPEGSISTLTIQRTEQRDSAMYRCASTPGTGELFFGEGSRLTVL.

V usage is TRBV18 and J usage is TRBJ1-2; perhaps TRBD1 as D (6 bases). CDR3 size: 14 residues. Germline-derived CDR1 and CDR2 are KGHSH and LQKENI. Trimming cost V 3 bases and J 3 bases, with 11 bases left between them. In DNA, the CDR3 is TGTGCCAGCTCACCGACAGGTTCGGACTATGGCTACACCTTC. This sequence encodes CASSPTGSDYGYTF.